This is a list of T cell receptor beta chains from one sample in a study of T cell changes during pregnancy in multiple sclerosis. Measured with immunoSEQ multiplex PCR; TCRdb has only the in-frame clones, and not every one. The table lists some 40,000 clones, around nine tenths of them singletons. Sequencing used CD8+ T cells from peripheral blood mononuclear cells, obtained in the first trimester of pregnancy. These receptor sequences come from a female donor with multiple sclerosis, enrolled in a pregnancy study. Both conserved end residues are part of each CDR3. Each record gives: V gene, J gene, CDR3 protein.

>TRBV9|TRBJ2-1
CASSVGQSAGYNEQFF
>TRBV7-3|TRBJ2-7
CASSYDPGYEQYF
>TRBV2|TRBJ2-3
CASSVAGAQRFTQYF
>TRBV6-5|TRBJ1-2
CASSYSGQYPGYTF
>TRBV11-3|TRBJ2-1
CASSLGGLAFNEQFF
>TRBV6-4|TRBJ1-1
CASSDNDTPNTEAFF
>TRBV7-2|TRBJ2-3
CASNLGLDTQYF
>TRBV6-4|TRBJ2-2
CASSDTRDAGELFF
>TRBV5-6|TRBJ2-2
CASSWGGQANTGELFF
>TRBV11-2|TRBJ2-5
CASSLTGQLSGETQYF
>TRBV6-5|TRBJ1-1
CASSYDHSQMNTEAFF
>TRBV9|TRBJ1-2
CASSVSGGTRINYGYTF
>TRBV13|TRBJ1-5
CASSLDGTGEPQHF
>TRBV6-5|TRBJ1-4
CASGLTGRGEKLFF
>TRBV11-2|TRBJ2-7
CASSLDSSYEQYF
>TRBV9|TRBJ2-1
CASGYGGDEDEQFF
>TRBV4-1|TRBJ1-5
CASSPGQLNQPQHF
>TRBV7-9|TRBJ2-5
CASSLVSGGAGETQYF
>TRBV4-1|TRBJ1-4
CASSEYPRDEKLFF
>TRBV4-3|TRBJ2-4
CASSQAQIGPGQGYKNIQYF
>TRBV7-2|TRBJ2-7
CASSLSPYEQYF
>TRBV27|TRBJ2-1
CASSFLAGVYNEQFF
>TRBV13|TRBJ1-4
CASSLQGRNEKLFF
>TRBV27|TRBJ1-1
CAAQGGAEAFF
>TRBV27|TRBJ1-2
CASSPGLANYGYTF
>TRBV12-5|TRBJ1-2
CASGLGGFYGYTF
>TRBV7-8|TRBJ2-3
CASSLAGAGGADTQYF
>TRBV27|TRBJ2-7
CASGTGGYEQYF
>TRBV20-1|TRBJ1-1
CSAPSGPEAFF
>TRBV4-2|TRBJ2-7
CASSLERHEQYF
>TRBV10-2|TRBJ2-5
CASSENPVQETQYF
>TRBV7-2|TRBJ2-1
CASSLRAIGLAGNNEQFF
>TRBV4-1|TRBJ2-2
CASSQGGSGRELFF
>TRBV13|TRBJ1-1
CASSSADRGTEAFF
>TRBV7-2|TRBJ2-1
CASSPGNEQFF
>TRBV29-1|TRBJ2-7
CSVHSPLRDRASYEQYF